This T cell receptor (beta chain) was sequenced for a study of T cell changes during pregnancy in multiple sclerosis. Repertoires were generated with immunoSEQ multiplex PCR, while TCRdb's copy carries only in-frame clones and drops some. The sample lists about 69,000 clones; almost 95% were seen once. The germline CDR1 and CDR2 sequences are KGHSH and LQKENI. V lost 0 bases to trimming and J lost 10 bases, with 18 bases between them. This CDR3 spans 15 amino acids. The sequenced sample was peripheral blood, obtained in the third trimester of pregnancy. The chain couples TRBV18 to TRBJ1-2, with D maybe TRBD1 (5 bases). This TCR was sampled from a female donor in good health, enrolled as a control in a pregnancy study. The CDR3 sequence: CASSPPNRRGNYYTF. Here the CDR3 DNA reads TGTGCCAGCTCACCACCAAACCGTCGGGGGAACTACTACACCTTC.